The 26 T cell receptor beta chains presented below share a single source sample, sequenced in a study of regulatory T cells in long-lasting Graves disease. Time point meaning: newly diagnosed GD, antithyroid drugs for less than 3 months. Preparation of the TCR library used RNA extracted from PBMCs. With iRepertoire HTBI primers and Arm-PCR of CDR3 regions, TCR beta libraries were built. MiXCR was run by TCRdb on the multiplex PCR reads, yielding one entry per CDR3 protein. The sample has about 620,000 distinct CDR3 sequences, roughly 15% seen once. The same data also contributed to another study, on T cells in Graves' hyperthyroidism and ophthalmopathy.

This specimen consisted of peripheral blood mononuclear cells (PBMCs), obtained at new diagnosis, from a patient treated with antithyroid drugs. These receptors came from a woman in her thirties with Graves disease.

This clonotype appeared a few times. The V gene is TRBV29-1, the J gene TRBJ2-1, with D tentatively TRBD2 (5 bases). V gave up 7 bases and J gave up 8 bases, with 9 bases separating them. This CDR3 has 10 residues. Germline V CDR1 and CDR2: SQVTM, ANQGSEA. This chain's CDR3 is CSGGDYEQFF. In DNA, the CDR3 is TGCAGCGGGGGAGACTATGAGCAGTTCTTC.

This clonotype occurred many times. CDR3 amino acids: CASSRVMNTEAFF. The CDR3 DNA reads TGTGCCAGCAGTCGCGTAATGAACACTGAAGCTTTCTTT. The rearrangement uses TRBV6-1 and TRBJ1-1, with D uncertain. The CDR3 covers 13 residues. Germline CDR1 MNHNS, CDR2 SASEGT. Trimming took off 5 bases at V and 0 bases at J, with 7 bases between the two ends.

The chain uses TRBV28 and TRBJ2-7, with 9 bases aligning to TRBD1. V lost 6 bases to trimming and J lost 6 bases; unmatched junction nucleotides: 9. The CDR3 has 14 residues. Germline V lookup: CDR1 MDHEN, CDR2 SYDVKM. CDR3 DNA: TGTGCCAGCAGCCCTCCCGGGACAGGGCTCGAGCAGTACTTC. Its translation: CASSPPGTGLEQYF.

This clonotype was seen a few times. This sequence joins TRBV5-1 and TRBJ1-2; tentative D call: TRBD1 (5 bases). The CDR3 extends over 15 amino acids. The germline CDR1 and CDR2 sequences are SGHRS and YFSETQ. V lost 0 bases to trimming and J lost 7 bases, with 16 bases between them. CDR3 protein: CASSLGQSAAGGYTF. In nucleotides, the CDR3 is TGCGCCAGCAGCTTGGGACAGTCAGCAGCGGGTGGCTACACCTTC.

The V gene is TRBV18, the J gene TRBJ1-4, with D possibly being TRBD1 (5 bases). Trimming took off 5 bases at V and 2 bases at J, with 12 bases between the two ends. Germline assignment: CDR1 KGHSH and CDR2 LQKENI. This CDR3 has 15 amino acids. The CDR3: CASSGGVSTNEKLFF. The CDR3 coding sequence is TGTGCCAGCTCAGGAGGGGTATCGACTAATGAAAAACTGTTTTTT.

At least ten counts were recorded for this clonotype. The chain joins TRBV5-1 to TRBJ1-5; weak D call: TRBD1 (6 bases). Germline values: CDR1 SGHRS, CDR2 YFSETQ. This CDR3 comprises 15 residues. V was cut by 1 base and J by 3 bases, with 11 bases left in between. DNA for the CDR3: TGCGCCAGCAGCTTGTTGGGGGCCGACAATCAGCCCCAGCATTTT. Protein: CASSLLGADNQPQHF.

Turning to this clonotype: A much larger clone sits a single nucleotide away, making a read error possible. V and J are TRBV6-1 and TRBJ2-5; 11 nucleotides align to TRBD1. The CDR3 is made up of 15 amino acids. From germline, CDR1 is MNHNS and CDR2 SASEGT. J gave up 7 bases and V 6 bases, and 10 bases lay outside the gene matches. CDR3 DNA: TGTGCCAGCAGCCCCCCGGGACAGGGGGTTGGGACCCAGTACTTC. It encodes CASSPPGQGVGTQYF.

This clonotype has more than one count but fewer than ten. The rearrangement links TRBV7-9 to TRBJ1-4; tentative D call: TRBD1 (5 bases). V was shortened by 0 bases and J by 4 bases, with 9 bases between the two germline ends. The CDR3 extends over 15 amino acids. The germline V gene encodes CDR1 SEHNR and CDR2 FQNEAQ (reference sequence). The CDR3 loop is CASSLASGLNEKLFF. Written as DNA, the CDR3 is TGTGCCAGCAGCTTAGCGTCAGGGCTTAATGAAAAACTGTTTTTT.

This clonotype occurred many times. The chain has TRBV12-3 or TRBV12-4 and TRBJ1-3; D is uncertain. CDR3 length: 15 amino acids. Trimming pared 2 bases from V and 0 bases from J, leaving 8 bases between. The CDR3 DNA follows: TGTGCCAGCAGTTTACTTGGGGACTCTGGAAACACCATATATTTT. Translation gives CASSLLGDSGNTIYF.

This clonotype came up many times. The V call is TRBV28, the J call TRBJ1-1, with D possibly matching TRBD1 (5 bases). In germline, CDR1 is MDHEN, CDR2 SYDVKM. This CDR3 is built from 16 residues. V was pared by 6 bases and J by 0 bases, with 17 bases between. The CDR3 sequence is CASRLISGGMNTEAFF. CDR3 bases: TGTGCCAGCAGATTAATCTCTGGGGGTATGAACACTGAAGCTTTCTTT.

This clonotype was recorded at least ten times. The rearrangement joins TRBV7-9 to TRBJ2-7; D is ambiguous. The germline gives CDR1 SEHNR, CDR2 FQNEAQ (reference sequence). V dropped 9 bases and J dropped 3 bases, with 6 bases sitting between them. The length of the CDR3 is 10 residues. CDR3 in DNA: TGTGCCAGGAGCAGCTACGAGCAGTACTTC. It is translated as CARSSYEQYF.

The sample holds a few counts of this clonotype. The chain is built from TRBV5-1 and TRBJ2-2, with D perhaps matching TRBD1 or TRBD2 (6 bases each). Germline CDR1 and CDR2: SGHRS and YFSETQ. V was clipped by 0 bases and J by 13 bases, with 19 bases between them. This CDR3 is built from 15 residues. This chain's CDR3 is CASSLGLVGTMGLFF. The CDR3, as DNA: TGCGCCAGCAGCTTGGGACTAGTGGGGACAATGGGGCTGTTTTTT.

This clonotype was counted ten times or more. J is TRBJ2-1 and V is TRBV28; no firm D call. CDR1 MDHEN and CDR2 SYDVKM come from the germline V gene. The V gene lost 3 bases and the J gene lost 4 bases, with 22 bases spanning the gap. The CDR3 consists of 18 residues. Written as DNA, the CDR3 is TGTGCCAGCAGTTTCCCCAGGTACCGGGCCGATGGGTACAATGAGCAGTTCTTC. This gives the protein CASSFPRYRADGYNEQFF.

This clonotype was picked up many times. CDR3 in amino acids: CASSLGLAFSYEQYF. The DNA for the CDR3 is TGTGCCAGCAGCTTAGGCCTAGCGTTTTCCTACGAGCAGTACTTC. V usage is TRBV7-8 and J usage is TRBJ2-7, with a possible D match to TRBD2 (6 bases). Per the germline V gene, CDR1 is SGHVS and CDR2 is FQNEAQ. V lost 1 base, J lost 1 base, and 11 bases lay in between. CDR3 length: 15 residues.

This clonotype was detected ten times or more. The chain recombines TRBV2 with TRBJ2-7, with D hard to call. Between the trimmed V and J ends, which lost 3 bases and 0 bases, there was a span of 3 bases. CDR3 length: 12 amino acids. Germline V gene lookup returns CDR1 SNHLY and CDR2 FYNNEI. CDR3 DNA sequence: TGTGCCAGCAGTGAGGTCTCCTACGAGCAGTACTTC. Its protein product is CASSEVSYEQYF.

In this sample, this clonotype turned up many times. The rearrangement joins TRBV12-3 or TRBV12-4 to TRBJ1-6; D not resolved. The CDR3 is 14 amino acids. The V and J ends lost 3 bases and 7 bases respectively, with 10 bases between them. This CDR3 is CASSLMTVNSPLHF. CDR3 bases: TGTGCCAGCAGTTTGATGACGGTGAATTCACCCCTCCACTTT.

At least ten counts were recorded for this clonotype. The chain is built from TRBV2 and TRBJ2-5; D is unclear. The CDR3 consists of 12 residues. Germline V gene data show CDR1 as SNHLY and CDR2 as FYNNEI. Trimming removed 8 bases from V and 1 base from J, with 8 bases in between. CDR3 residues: CASLGSQETQYF. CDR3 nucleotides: TGTGCCAGCCTGGGCAGCCAAGAGACCCAGTACTTC.

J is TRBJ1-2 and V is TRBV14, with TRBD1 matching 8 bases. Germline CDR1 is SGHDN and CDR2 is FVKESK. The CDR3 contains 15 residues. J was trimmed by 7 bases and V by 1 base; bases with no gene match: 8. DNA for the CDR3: TGTGCCAGCAGCCAAGTTGCAGGGGGCTCTTCTGGCTACACCTTC. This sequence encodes CASSQVAGGSSGYTF.

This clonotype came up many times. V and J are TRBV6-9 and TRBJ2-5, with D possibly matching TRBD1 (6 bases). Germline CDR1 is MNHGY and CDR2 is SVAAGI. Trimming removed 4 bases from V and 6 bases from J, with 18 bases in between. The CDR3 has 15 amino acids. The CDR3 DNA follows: TGTGCCAGCAGTTTAGACAACCGGGACATAAAGACCCAGTACTTC. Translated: CASSLDNRDIKTQYF.

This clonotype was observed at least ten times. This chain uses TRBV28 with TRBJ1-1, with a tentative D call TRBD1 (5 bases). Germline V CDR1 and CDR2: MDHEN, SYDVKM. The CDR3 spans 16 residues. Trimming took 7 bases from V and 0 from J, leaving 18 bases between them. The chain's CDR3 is CASTYPPTGMNTEAFF. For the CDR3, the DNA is TGTGCCAGCACCTATCCCCCCACAGGAATGAACACTGAAGCTTTCTTT. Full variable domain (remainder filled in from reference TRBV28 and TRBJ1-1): DVKVTQSSRYLVKRTGEKVFLECVQDMDHENMFWYRQDPGLGLRLIYFSYDVKMKEKGDIPEGYSVSREKKERFSLILESASTNQTSMYLCASTYPPTGMNTEAFFGQGTRLTVV.

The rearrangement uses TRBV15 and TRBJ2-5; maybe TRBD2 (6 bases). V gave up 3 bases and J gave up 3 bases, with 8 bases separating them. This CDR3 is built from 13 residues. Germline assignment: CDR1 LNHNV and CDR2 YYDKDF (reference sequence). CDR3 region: CATSRRLEETQYF. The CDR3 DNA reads TGTGCCACCAGCAGGCGACTAGAAGAGACCCAGTACTTC.

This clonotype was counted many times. CDR3 DNA sequence: TGTGCCAGCAGCTCGGGACAGTGGGGATCTAACTATGGCTACACCTTC. Translating it yields CASSSGQWGSNYGYTF. This chain joins TRBV11-1 and TRBJ1-2, with 7 bases fitting TRBD1. The germline V gene encodes CDR1 SGHAT and CDR2 FQDESV (reference sequence). V dropped 4 bases and J dropped 0; count of bases not matched to a gene: 8. The CDR3 consists of 16 residues.

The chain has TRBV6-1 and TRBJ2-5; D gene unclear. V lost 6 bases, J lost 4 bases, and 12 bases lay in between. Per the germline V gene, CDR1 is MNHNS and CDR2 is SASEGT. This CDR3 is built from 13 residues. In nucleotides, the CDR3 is TGTGCCAGCAGCAACACCCCGGTAGAGACCCAGTACTTC. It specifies CASSNTPVETQYF.

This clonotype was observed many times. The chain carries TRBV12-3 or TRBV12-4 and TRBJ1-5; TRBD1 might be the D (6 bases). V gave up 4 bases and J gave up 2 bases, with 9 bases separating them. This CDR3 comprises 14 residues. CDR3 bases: TGTGCCAGCAGTTCGTCAGGGGGCAATCAGCCCCAGCATTTT. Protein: CASSSSGGNQPQHF.

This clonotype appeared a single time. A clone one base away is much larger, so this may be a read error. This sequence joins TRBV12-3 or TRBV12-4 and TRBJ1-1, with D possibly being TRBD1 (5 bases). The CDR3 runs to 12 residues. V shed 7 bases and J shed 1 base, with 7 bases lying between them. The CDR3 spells CASTQGNTEAFF. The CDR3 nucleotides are TGTGCCAGCACCCAGGGGAACACTGAAGCTTTCTTT.

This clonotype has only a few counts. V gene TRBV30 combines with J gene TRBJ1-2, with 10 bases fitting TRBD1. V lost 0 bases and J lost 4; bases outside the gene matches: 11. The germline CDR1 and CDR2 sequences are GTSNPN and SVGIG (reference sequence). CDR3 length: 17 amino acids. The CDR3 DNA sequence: TGTGCCTGGAGTGTGTCGGGACAGGGGATCAGGCGCTATGGCTACACCTTC. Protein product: CAWSVSGQGIRRYGYTF. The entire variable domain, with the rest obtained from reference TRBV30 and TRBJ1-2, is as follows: SQTIHQWPATLVQPVGSPLSLECTVEGTSNPNLYWYRQAAGRGLQLLFYSVGIGQISSEVPQNLSASRPQDRQFILSSKKLLLSDSGFYLCAWSVSGQGIRRYGYTFGSGTRLTVV.